These 26 T cell receptor beta chains were all obtained from the same sample, sequenced in a study of T cell responses to AZD1222 COVID-19 vaccine. Method: immunoSEQ multiplex PCR; TCRdb's copy keeps in-frame clones and lacks some. The sample lists around 140,000 clones; roughly 87% were seen once. The specimen comprised peripheral blood, sampled 28 days after the second AZD1222 dose. All receptors come from an adult who received the AZD1222 COVID-19 vaccine.

V and J are TRBV4-1 and TRBJ2-7; D is perhaps TRBD2 (7 bases). The V end lost 4 bases, the J end lost 4 bases, and 23 bases lay between the germline ends. The germline V gene has CDR1 MGHRA and CDR2 YSYEKL. The CDR3 totals 17 residues. The CDR3 here is CASSRTRGGPALYEQYF. CDR3 nucleotide sequence: TGCGCCAGCAGCCGGACTAGGGGGGGTCCGGCATTATACGAGCAGTACTTC.

CDR3 DNA sequence: TGTGTCGGGCTCCCCCGAAGGGCCTCTGGGGCCAACGTCCTGACTTTC. As protein: CVGLPRRASGANVLTF. The chain employs TRBV2 and TRBJ2-6; no clear D. The CDR3 has 16 residues. In germline, CDR1 is SNHLY, CDR2 FYNNEI. The variable domain in full, completed from reference TRBV2 and TRBJ2-6, reads EPEVTQTPSHQVTQMGQEVILRCVPISNHLYFYWYRQILGQKVEFLVSFYNNEISEKSEIFDDQFSVERPDGSNFTLKIRSTKLEDSAMYFCVGLPRRASGANVLTFGAGSRLTVL.

This clone occurred once. This chain joins TRBV10-3 and TRBJ2-2; 10 bases align to TRBD2. CDR1 is ENHRY, CDR2 SYGVKD, per germline. The CDR3 has 15 residues. J was trimmed by 5 bases and V by 7 bases; bases with no gene match: 7. The CDR3 region is CAIKASGSGTGELFF. Here the CDR3 DNA reads TGTGCCATCAAGGCTAGCGGGAGCGGAACCGGGGAGCTGTTTTTT.

The chain links TRBV27 to TRBJ2-4; D remains unclear. V was cut by 2 bases and J by 0 bases, with 2 bases left in between. CDR1 and CDR2 (germline): MNHEY, SMNVEV (reference sequence). CDR3 size: 13 residues. CDR3 protein: CASSLQAKNIQYF. The DNA of the CDR3 is TGTGCCAGCAGTTTACAAGCCAAAAACATTCAGTACTTC.

The chain couples TRBV7-9 to TRBJ1-1; D possibly corresponds to TRBD1 (6 bases). V was trimmed by 4 bases and J by 6 bases, leaving 12 bases between them. CDR1 is SEHNR, CDR2 FQNEAQ, per germline (reference sequence). This CDR3 is built from 13 residues. The CDR3 spells CASSSRGSAEAFF. The CDR3 DNA sequence: TGTGCCAGCAGCTCTAGGGGGTCAGCTGAAGCTTTCTTT.

The chain combines TRBV7-3 with TRBJ2-1; 9 bases are shared with TRBD2. Germline CDR1 is SGHTA and CDR2 is FQGTGA. This CDR3 spans 15 amino acids. V lost 5 bases and J lost 4; bases outside the gene matches: 6. Here the CDR3 reads CASSPGLAFYNEQFF. As DNA, the CDR3 is TGTGCCAGCAGCCCAGGACTAGCGTTTTACAATGAGCAGTTCTTC.

The chain employs TRBV7-2 and TRBJ1-5, with no clear D. This CDR3 comprises 12 residues. V lost 4 bases to trimming and J lost 6 bases, with 7 bases between them. Looked up from germline, CDR1 is SGHTA and CDR2 is FQGNSA. CDR3 region: CASSSMGQPQHF. CDR3 DNA: TGTGCCAGCAGCTCCATGGGTCAGCCCCAGCATTTT.

This clone was detected once. This chain joins TRBV18 and TRBJ1-5; TRBD1 is a possible D gene (5 bases). The CDR3 is made up of 16 amino acids. V was trimmed by 3 bases and J by 4 bases, leaving 16 bases between them. The germline V gene encodes CDR1 KGHSH and CDR2 LQKENI. The CDR3 DNA reads as TGTGCCAGCTCACCTTGGGCGGGGGTGATTAATCAGCCCCAGCATTTT. Translated: CASSPWAGVINQPQHF.

V is TRBV27 and J is TRBJ1-1; no clear D gene. V lost 2 bases to trimming and J lost 1 base, with 5 bases between them. The CDR3 consists of 13 residues. CDR1 MNHEY and CDR2 SMNVEV come from the germline V gene (reference sequence). CDR3 sequence: CASSLGENTEAFF. The CDR3 coding sequence is TGTGCCAGCAGTTTAGGAGAGAACACTGAAGCTTTCTTT.

The rearrangement uses TRBV30 and TRBJ1-1, with D unresolved. The CDR3 loop spans 13 amino acids. Trimming shortened V by 5 bases and J by 2 bases, and 12 bases separated the two germline ends. Germline CDR1 and CDR2: GTSNPN and SVGIG (reference sequence). The CDR3 sequence: CAWDPQANTEAFF. The CDR3 bases are TGTGCCTGGGATCCCCAGGCCAACACTGAAGCTTTCTTT.

J is TRBJ1-1 and V is TRBV6-6, with 10 positions matching TRBD1. V gave up 5 bases and J gave up 4 bases; unmatched junction bases: 4. Germline assignment: CDR1 MNHNY and CDR2 SVGAGI (reference sequence). CDR3 length equals 14 residues. The CDR3 DNA is TGTGCCAGCAGTGCGGGACAGGGGATCACTGAAGCTTTCTTT. Translation: CASSAGQGITEAFF.

CDR3 in DNA: TGCGCCAGCAGCGCCCCGGGACAGGGAGGGTATGGCTACACCTTC. As protein: CASSAPGQGGYGYTF. This chain joins TRBV5-1 and TRBJ1-2, with 9 bases fitting TRBD1. After removal of 4 bases from V and 5 bases from J, the junction contained 9 bases not matched to a gene. The CDR3 covers 15 residues. From germline, CDR1 is SGHRS and CDR2 YFSETQ.

This rearrangement joins TRBV7-9 to TRBJ1-2, with D unclear. The V end was cut by 0 bases, the J end by 6 bases, with 5 bases between. From germline, CDR1 is SEHNR and CDR2 FQNEAQ (reference sequence). There are 12 residues in the CDR3. CDR3 DNA sequence: TGTGCCAGCAGCTTAGCTGGGCATGGCTACACCTTC. Encoded protein: CASSLAGHGYTF.

CDR3 region: CASSQEGIGPQHF. In DNA form, the CDR3 reads TGTGCCAGCAGCCAAGAAGGGATAGGGCCCCAGCATTTT. The J gene is TRBJ1-5, the V gene TRBV4-2; D unresolved. Germline assignment: CDR1 LGHNA and CDR2 YNFKEQ. With 0 bases removed from V and 9 bases from J, the gap between germline ends came to 9 bases. CDR3 length: 13 residues.

The chain joins TRBV6-5 to TRBJ2-7; D gene ambiguous. The CDR3 totals 12 residues. With 7 bases removed from V and 4 bases from J, the gap between germline ends came to 11 bases. Germline CDR1 reads MNHEY; CDR2 reads SVGAGI. Here the CDR3 DNA reads TGTGCCAGCACCGGAAGCTTTTACGAGCAGTACTTC. This encodes CASTGSFYEQYF.

V gene TRBV27 combines with J gene TRBJ2-6; TRBD1 matches 9 bases. The V and J ends lost 10 bases and 2 bases, in that order; junction bases with no gene match: 18. The CDR3 is 19 residues long. Germline V gene sequence: CDR1 MNHEY, CDR2 SMNVEV (reference sequence). CDR3 DNA: TGTGCCACCTTTCGGACAGGGGATATGGTGGGTGCTGGGGCCAACGTCCTGACTTTC. As protein: CATFRTGDMVGAGANVLTF.

The V and J genes are TRBV9 and TRBJ2-1; perhaps TRBD2 as D (6 bases). Between the trimmed V and J ends, which lost 3 bases and 9 bases, there was a span of 22 bases. CDR3 length: 16 residues. The germline V gene encodes CDR1 SGDLS and CDR2 YYNGEE. CDR3 nucleotide sequence: TGTGCCAGCAGCGAAAAGGGACTCCCGCAGGTGGGTGAGCAGTTCTTC. Residues: CASSEKGLPQVGEQFF. The entire variable domain, with the rest obtained from reference TRBV9 and TRBJ2-1, is as follows: DSGVTQTPKHLITATGQRVTLRCSPRSGDLSVYWYQQSLDQGLQFLIQYYNGEERAKGNILERFSAQQFPDLHSELNLSSLELGDSALYFCASSEKGLPQVGEQFFGPGTRLTVL.

This clone was recorded once. This rearrangement joins TRBV4-3 to TRBJ1-3, with unresolved D. Per germline, CDR1 LGHNA and CDR2 YSLEER. The CDR3 length is 16 residues. V lost 0 bases and J 8 bases, leaving 17 bases between the germline ends. The CDR3 is CASSQDSRGFPDTIYF. The CDR3 DNA follows: TGCGCCAGCAGCCAAGATTCGCGAGGGTTTCCGGACACCATATATTTT.

This clone was found once. The chain recombines TRBV7-3 with TRBJ2-1, with D maybe TRBD2 (5 bases). V was trimmed by 2 bases and J by 5 bases, leaving 10 bases between them. Germline CDR1 SGHTA, CDR2 FQGTGA. The length of the CDR3 is 14 residues. CDR3 region: CASSLDGNNNEQFF. In DNA form, the CDR3 reads TGTGCCAGCAGCTTAGACGGGAACAACAATGAGCAGTTCTTC.

The chain couples TRBV19 to TRBJ1-1, with D hard to call. Germline V gene sequence: CDR1 LNHDA, CDR2 SQIVND (reference sequence). CDR3 length: 12 amino acids. Trimming left V 5 bases short and J 3 bases short, with 7 bases between. The CDR3, as DNA: TGTGCCAGTAGTCCGCGGGACACTGAAGCTTTCTTT. Its translation is CASSPRDTEAFF. The whole variable domain, filled in from reference TRBV19 and TRBJ1-1, reads DGGITQSPKYLFRKEGQNVTLSCEQNLNHDAMYWYRQDPGQGLRLIYYSQIVNDFQKGDIAEGYSVSREKKESFPLTVTSAQKNPTAFYLCASSPRDTEAFFGQGTRLTVV.

This chain connects TRBV6-5 to TRBJ1-1, with no clear D. V gave up 4 bases and J gave up 4 bases, with 13 bases separating them. This CDR3 comprises 14 residues. CDR1 and CDR2 (germline): MNHEY, SVGAGI. In DNA, the CDR3 is TGTGCCAGCAGTTCTTACGGGGTAGGCACTGAAGCTTTCTTT. It yields the protein CASSSYGVGTEAFF.

V gene TRBV7-6 combines with J gene TRBJ2-5, with 7 bases aligning to TRBD2. The germline V gene encodes CDR1 SGHVS and CDR2 FNYEAQ. The CDR3 loop spans 18 amino acids. J lost 4 bases, V lost 0 bases, and 14 bases had no gene match. This CDR3 is CASSLAQTRGRARETQYF. The CDR3, as DNA: TGTGCCAGCAGCTTAGCGCAAACGAGAGGGAGGGCCCGAGAGACCCAGTACTTC.

The V call is TRBV19, the J call TRBJ1-1; no clear D. V was shortened by 3 bases and J by 0 bases, with 5 bases between the two germline ends. This CDR3 is built from 13 residues. Germline values: CDR1 LNHDA, CDR2 SQIVND (reference sequence). The CDR3 DNA follows: TGTGCCAGTAGTATTGCAGTGAACACTGAAGCTTTCTTT. Its translation is CASSIAVNTEAFF.

The chain joins TRBV4-1 to TRBJ2-7; 9 nucleotides align to TRBD2. With 2 bases clipped from V and 4 bases from J, the junction kept 12 bases outside the gene matches. Germline V gene sequence: CDR1 MGHRA, CDR2 YSYEKL. CDR3 length equals 17 residues. Here the CDR3 reads CASSQPNSGLARYEQYF. The CDR3 nucleotides read TGCGCCAGCAGCCAACCAAATTCCGGACTAGCGAGGTACGAGCAGTACTTC.

This clone was recorded once. The chain recombines TRBV19 with TRBJ2-1; 7 bases align to TRBD2. V lost 6 bases and J lost 2; bases outside the gene matches: 7. This CDR3 has 15 amino acids. CDR1 is LNHDA and CDR2 is SQIVND in the germline V gene (reference sequence). CDR3 bases: TGTGCCAGTAGCCCTAGCGGCGGAGCCTACAATGAGCAGTTCTTC. Its protein product is CASSPSGGAYNEQFF.

The chain uses TRBV20-1 and TRBJ2-1; D remains unclear. The CDR3 contains 15 residues. With 4 bases removed from V and 2 bases from J, the gap between germline ends came to 15 bases. The germline CDR1 and CDR2 sequences are DFQATT and SNEGSKA (reference sequence). The CDR3 loop reads CSAIDSQAPYNEQFF. The CDR3, as DNA: TGCAGTGCTATTGATTCCCAAGCCCCCTACAATGAGCAGTTCTTC.